Included here is one TCR beta chain sequence, with context. The antigen is unknown. Trimming took off 0 bases at V and 4 bases at J, with 18 bases between the two ends. This CDR3 has 17 residues. From germline, CDR1 is LNHDA and CDR2 SQIVND (reference sequence). This specimen comes from a study of cytomegalovirus exposure and HLA in healthy donors. General study results and limits: In most subjects, TCR beta sequences reportedly gave accurate predictions of HLA-A and HLA-B alleles. In a later analysis, a genetic analysis reported fewer productive-TCR N-insertions in an Asian-associated ancestry cluster than the cohort average. One cluster of highly shared sequence variants probably arose as a sequencing artifact.

Primers for the PCR totalled 60 Vbeta and 13 Jbeta. Original processing methods: A later analysis counted about 80 million unique TCR beta chains, around 12 million shared. Assay used: immunoSEQ multiplex PCR; TCRdb lists only in-frame clones, some missing. V and J calls and clone size are as listed in that table; D and trimming were resolved from the DNA. This sample carries 80,000 to 90,000 clones, approximately 71% of them seen once, and the ten largest clones take 2% to 2.5%. Sequencing used PBMCs. The V gene is TRBV19, the J gene TRBJ1-1; the D gene is possibly TRBD1 (5 bases). The TCR comes from a man in his forties or fifties in good health and CMV-seronegative. The DNA for the CDR3 is TGTGCCAGTAGTATAGATCCGGATCGGGGGTGGATCACTGAAGCTTTCTTT. Residues: CASSIDPDRGWITEAFF.